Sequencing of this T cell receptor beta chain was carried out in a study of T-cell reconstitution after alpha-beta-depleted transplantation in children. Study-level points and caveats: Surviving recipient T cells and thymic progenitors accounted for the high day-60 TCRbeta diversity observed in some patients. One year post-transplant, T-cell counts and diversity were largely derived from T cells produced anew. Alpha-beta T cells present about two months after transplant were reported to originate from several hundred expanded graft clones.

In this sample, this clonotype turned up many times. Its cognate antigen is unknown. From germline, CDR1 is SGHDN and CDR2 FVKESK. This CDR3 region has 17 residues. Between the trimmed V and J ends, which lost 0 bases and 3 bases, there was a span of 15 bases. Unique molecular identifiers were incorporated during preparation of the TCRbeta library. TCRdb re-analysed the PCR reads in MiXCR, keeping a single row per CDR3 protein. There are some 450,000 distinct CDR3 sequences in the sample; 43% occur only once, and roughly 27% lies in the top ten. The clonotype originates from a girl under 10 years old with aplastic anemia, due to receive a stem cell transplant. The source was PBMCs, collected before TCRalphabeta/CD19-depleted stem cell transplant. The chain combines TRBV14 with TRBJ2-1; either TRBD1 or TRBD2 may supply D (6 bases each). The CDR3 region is CASSQDPRGLFYNEQFF. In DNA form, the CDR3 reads TGTGCCAGCAGCCAAGATCCCCGGGGGCTATTCTACAATGAGCAGTTCTTC.